One and the same sample provided the 5 T cell receptor beta chains below, sequenced in a study of blood T cell repertoires in COVID-19. Only in-frame clones appear in the TCRdb table, and some are missing; sequencing was by immunoSEQ multiplex PCR. The data contain about 400,000 clones, over 75% of them singletons. Source material: PBMCs or T cells enriched from blood (not recorded which). These receptors originate from a woman in her twenties or thirties with acute COVID-19.

CDR3 in amino acids: CASSRGDRGQETQYF. The DNA of the CDR3 is TGTGCCAGCAGCAGGGGGGACAGGGGGCAGGAGACCCAGTACTTC. The V gene is TRBV5-8, the J gene TRBJ2-5, with TRBD1 matching 12 bases. CDR3 length equals 15 residues. Germline values: CDR1 SGHTS, CDR2 YDEGEE. The V gene end was trimmed by 4 bases and the J gene end by 5 bases; junction bases not matched to a gene: 6.

The chain links TRBV3-1 (or the pseudogene TRBV3-2) to TRBJ1-2; D unclear. Trimming left V 6 bases short and J 3 bases short, with 17 bases between. CDR3 length equals 15 residues. In germline, CDR1 is LGHDT, CDR2 YNNKEL (reference sequence). The CDR3 here is CASSHGGRRHYGYTF. CDR3 nucleotides: TGTGCCAGCAGTCACGGAGGGCGCCGGCACTATGGCTACACCTTC.

The chain couples TRBV5-1 to TRBJ2-7; TRBD1 agrees at 7 bases. The V segment lost 4 bases and the J segment 3 bases; nucleotides outside the gene matches: 7. This CDR3 has 14 residues. Germline CDR1 and CDR2: SGHRS and YFSETQ. CDR3 nucleotides: TGCGCCAGCAGCGATGGACAGGTGGTCTACGAGCAGTACTTC. Translating it yields CASSDGQVVYEQYF.

The chain is built from TRBV19 and TRBJ1-2, with TRBD1 as a possible D gene (5 bases). V lost 6 bases and J 8 bases, leaving 19 bases between the germline ends. This CDR3 has 14 amino acids. CDR1 and CDR2 (germline): LNHDA, SQIVND (reference sequence). CDR3 sequence (DNA): TGTGCCAGTAGGCCTATACAGGATTTAGGCGGCTACACCTTC. This gives the protein CASRPIQDLGGYTF.

J is TRBJ1-1 and V is TRBV3-1 (or the pseudogene TRBV3-2); 8 nucleotides line up with TRBD1. This CDR3 contains 18 residues. The V and J ends lost 0 bases and 0 bases, in that order; junction bases with no gene match: 9. Germline CDR1 and CDR2: LGHDT and YNNKEL (reference sequence). CDR3 coding DNA: TGTGCCAGCAGCCAAGATCCCCCCCTACAGGGGGTGAACACTGAAGCTTTCTTT. Protein product: CASSQDPPLQGVNTEAFF.